One sample yielded the 3 T cell receptor beta chains listed below, sequenced in a study of blood T cell repertoires in COVID-19. Only in-frame clones appear in the TCRdb table, and some are missing; sequencing was by immunoSEQ multiplex PCR. The repertoire holds about 99,000 clones, with about 83% as singletons. Input material: peripheral blood. All receptors derive from a man between 65 and 85 years old with active or convalescent COVID-19.

The rearrangement uses TRBV5-6 and TRBJ1-3, with no clear D. The CDR3 is 16 residues long. CDR1 and CDR2 from the germline V gene are SGHDT and YYEEEE. V was clipped by 2 bases and J by 1 base, with 13 bases between them. The DNA for the CDR3 is TGTGCCAGCAGCTTACCTGGCACGAAATCTGGAAACACCATATATTTT. This encodes CASSLPGTKSGNTIYF.

This sequence joins TRBV18 and TRBJ2-1, with 7 nucleotides matching TRBD1. The germline CDR1 and CDR2 sequences are KGHSH and LQKENI. The CDR3 has 14 amino acids. The trim removed 5 bases at V and 4 bases at J, leaving 5 bases unmatched. The CDR3 sequence is CASSTGDGYNEQFF. In DNA form, the CDR3 reads TGTGCCAGCTCAACAGGGGATGGATACAATGAGCAGTTCTTC.

The rearrangement joins TRBV10-1 to TRBJ2-4; D is uncertain. Trimming removed 7 bases at V and 0 bases at J, with 16 bases between. Germline V gives CDR1 WNHNN, CDR2 SYGVQD (reference sequence). The CDR3 extends over 16 amino acids. Written as DNA, the CDR3 is TGCGCCAGCACCCCCACAGACACCTTAGCCAAAAACATTCAGTACTTC. Its protein is CASTPTDTLAKNIQYF.